This T cell receptor beta chain was recovered during a study of shared clonotypes between healthy human individuals. Study-level results: Generation probability values for non-shared clonotypes were lower than those for clonotypes shared by all four donors. Memory subsets generally showed lower estimated richness than naive subsets.

Deep-level assay runs were performed. Genomic DNA per cell subset filled all wells of several immunoSEQ plates. Sequenced by immunoSEQ multiplex PCR; TCRdb stores in-frame clones only, minus some. This sample has some 1,900,000 clones; roughly 95% occur once, and the top ten carry 1.2%. Germline V gives CDR1 PRHDT, CDR2 FYEKMQ (reference sequence). The length of the CDR3 is 16 residues. V was trimmed by 0 bases and J by 0 bases, leaving 11 bases between them. Worth noting for this clone: What it binds is not known.

Naive CD8 populations comprised CD45RO-negative cells positively selected for CCR7, excluding terminally differentiated effector memory CD45RA+ cells. The origin of this receptor is a man between 18 and 35 years old in good health. The V gene is TRBV13, the J gene TRBJ2-5, with D perhaps matching TRBD1 (6 bases). Sequencing was performed on naive CD8+ T cells sorted from blood. The CDR3 DNA reads TGTGCCAGCAGCTTAGGGGGGGCAACGTACCAAGAGACCCAGTACTTC. The encoded protein is CASSLGGATYQETQYF.